The 7 T cell receptor beta chains listed next were all sequenced from one sample in a study of post-analysis software for immune sequencing data. Study results and caveats: Four or five TRBV segments, including TRBV5-6, TRBV5-1 and TRBV20-1, were more frequent in patients than controls.

These TCRs' antigens remain unknown. Unique molecular identifiers tagged the TCR beta cDNA libraries. MiXCR, applied by TCRdb to the PCR reads, yields one record per CDR3 protein. Here the sample spans roughly 800,000 distinct CDR3 sequences, 25% to 30% being singletons. Sequencing was performed on blood. The receptors here all came from a girl under 18 with multiple sclerosis.

This clonotype was observed a handful of times. This chain connects TRBV20-1 to TRBJ2-1; D is perhaps TRBD2 (5 bases). The CDR3 is 15 amino acids. In germline, CDR1 is DFQATT, CDR2 SNEGSKA (reference sequence). Trimming took 0 bases from V and 3 from J, leaving 12 bases between them. CDR3 in DNA: TGCAGTGCTAGAGACCCGGGAAGGGACTACAATGAGCAGTTCTTC. Translated, it gives CSARDPGRDYNEQFF.

This clonotype was counted a few times. This chain links TRBV5-1 with TRBJ2-5, with 9 bases matching TRBD1. The V gene's germline CDR1 is SGHRS and CDR2 YFSETQ. J lost 11 bases, V lost 3 bases, and 8 bases had no gene match. The CDR3 is made up of 13 amino acids. The CDR3 reads CASSSLTGGEQYF. The CDR3 DNA is TGCGCCAGCAGCTCCTTGACAGGGGGAGAGCAGTACTTC. The full variable domain, its missing parts supplied by reference TRBV5-1 and TRBJ2-5, is KAGVTQTPRYLIKTRGQQVTLSCSPISGHRSVSWYQQTPGQGLQFLFEYFSETQRNKGNFPGRFSGRQFSNSRSEMNVSTLELGDSALYLCASSSLTGGEQYFGPGTRLLVL.

The genes are TRBV18 and TRBJ2-7, with 7 nucleotides matching TRBD2. The J segment lost 2 bases and the V segment lost 0 bases, leaving 4 bases of the junction unmatched. The CDR3 has 15 amino acids. CDR1 and CDR2 (germline): KGHSH, LQKENI. The CDR3 is CASSPPREGTYEQYF. CDR3 nucleotides: TGTGCCAGCTCACCACCGAGGGAGGGGACCTACGAGCAGTACTTC.

The chain uses TRBV29-1 and TRBJ1-1; possible D gene TRBD1, 5 bases. The germline CDR1 and CDR2 sequences are SQVTM and ANQGSEA. The CDR3 covers 10 residues. V lost 7 bases to trimming and J lost 6 bases, with 9 bases between them. The CDR3 sequence: CSGGEAEAFF. In DNA form, the CDR3 reads TGCAGCGGAGGGGAAGCTGAAGCTTTCTTT.

This clonotype was detected many times. The chain couples TRBV24-1 to TRBJ2-1, with TRBD2 matching 12 bases. The V gene end was trimmed by 4 bases and the J gene end by 0 bases; junction bases not matched to a gene: 3. The CDR3 contains 17 residues. Germline loops: CDR1 KGHDR, CDR2 SFDVKD. The DNA for the CDR3 is TGTGCCACCAGTGAGCGGGGACTAGCGGGCTCCTACAATGAGCAGTTCTTC. Protein sequence: CATSERGLAGSYNEQFF.

In regard to this clonotype: This may arise from a read error, as a much more abundant clone is one base away. Because it lacks the conserved phenylalanine or tryptophan at the end, this CDR3 is likely a read error. The chain recombines TRBV6-2 or TRBV6-3 with TRBJ2-7; no clear D gene. Germline CDR1 is MNHEY and CDR2 is SVGEGT. Trimming took 4 bases from V and 4 from J, leaving 11 bases between them. CDR3 size: 13 residues. CDR3 residues: CASSLEQQYEQYC. DNA of the CDR3: TGTGCCAGCAGTTTGGAACAGCAATACGAGCAGTACTGC.

The chain uses TRBV6-6 and TRBJ2-3; 8 nucleotides agree with TRBD2. J gave up 6 bases and V 6 bases, and 14 bases lay outside the gene matches. This CDR3 is 16 amino acids long. Germline V gives CDR1 MNHNY, CDR2 SVGAGI (reference sequence). CDR3 bases: TGTGCCAGCAGCGGGGGGGCTAATGACATTATGGATACGCAGTATTTT. As protein: CASSGGANDIMDTQYF.